This entry lists 30 T cell receptor beta chains sequenced from one sample in a study of CD8 T cells in ankylosing spondylitis. One entry per CDR3 protein results from TCRdb running MiXCR on the 5' RACE reads. The table lists approximately 210,000 distinct CDR3 sequences, about 13% of them singletons. Sequences were obtained from blood, either unsorted or a sorted T cell fraction (not recorded which). All receptors derive from a male donor with ankylosing spondylitis or in good health (not recorded which).

The J gene is TRBJ2-7, the V gene TRBV7-6; D gene unclear. With 5 bases removed from V and 0 bases from J, the gap between germline ends came to 8 bases. This CDR3 spans 13 amino acids. The germline CDR1 and CDR2 sequences are SGHVS and FNYEAQ. The CDR3 nucleotides read TGTGCCAGCAGCCCTGACCTCTCCTACGAGCAGTACTTC. Encoded protein: CASSPDLSYEQYF. Looking up the rest from reference TRBV7-6 and TRBJ2-7 gives the full variable domain: GAGVSQSPRYKVTKRGQDVALRCDPISGHVSLYWYRQALGQGPEFLTYFNYEAQQDKSGLPNDRFSAERPEGSISTLTIQRTEQRDSAMYRCASSPDLSYEQYFGPGTRLTVT.

There are many counts of this clonotype. The chain is built from TRBV5-1 and TRBJ1-1; 7 bases fit TRBD1. The CDR3 has 14 residues. Losses at the gene ends were 1 base for V and 1 base for J; bases not matched to a gene: 1. Germline CDR1 SGHRS, CDR2 YFSETQ. CDR3 amino acids: CASSLRTGNTEAFF. The CDR3 nucleotides read TGCGCCAGCAGCTTGCGGACAGGGAACACTGAAGCTTTCTTT.

The rearrangement links TRBV6-4 to TRBJ2-6, with D perhaps matching TRBD1 (5 bases). The CDR3 sequence is 16 residues long. V was cut by 2 bases and J by 3 bases, with 11 bases left in between. From germline, CDR1 is MRHNA and CDR2 SNTAGT. CDR3 sequence reads: CASSDLQGGGANVLTF. The CDR3 nucleotides read TGTGCCAGCAGTGACCTCCAGGGTGGTGGGGCCAACGTCCTGACTTTC.

This clonotype was counted many times. The chain couples TRBV12-3 or TRBV12-4 to TRBJ2-7; D could derive from TRBD1 or TRBD2 (6 bases each). The CDR3 is made up of 13 amino acids. The V gene lost 8 bases and the J gene lost 3 bases, with 14 bases spanning the gap. The CDR3 nucleotides are TGTGCCAGCCGGAGGGGGACACACTACGAGCAGTACTTC. It yields the protein CASRRGTHYEQYF.

Many counts were recorded for this clonotype. The rearrangement uses TRBV4-1 and TRBJ2-1; 9 bases match TRBD2. Germline CDR1 and CDR2: MGHRA and YSYEKL. The J segment lost 2 bases and the V segment lost 1 base, leaving 6 bases of the junction unmatched. The CDR3 is made up of 17 amino acids. The CDR3 DNA is TGCGCCAGCAGCCAAGTGAGGCTAGCGGGAACCTACAATGAGCAGTTCTTC. It encodes CASSQVRLAGTYNEQFF.

This clonotype has more than one count but fewer than ten. This sequence joins TRBV10-3 and TRBJ2-1; the match to TRBD2 covers 14 bases. The germline V gene has CDR1 ENHRY and CDR2 SYGVKD. Trimming removed 11 bases from V and 0 bases from J; junction bases left unmatched: 12. This CDR3 region has 18 residues. Here the CDR3 DNA reads TGTGCCGTTCACCAGGGACTAGCGGGAGAGGGCTCCTACAATGAGCAGTTCTTC. Its translation is CAVHQGLAGEGSYNEQFF.

V gene TRBV6-2 or TRBV6-3 combines with J gene TRBJ2-7; 8 bases align to TRBD2. Germline trimming cut 5 bases from V and 3 bases from J; bases unmatched to any gene: 18. The germline V gene encodes CDR1 MNHEY and CDR2 SVGEGT. The CDR3 is 18 amino acids. The chain's CDR3 is CASSPGFAAGGGLYEQYF. The CDR3 nucleotides read TGTGCCAGCAGTCCCGGTTTCGCGGCGGGGGGCGGACTCTACGAGCAGTACTTC.

This clonotype occurred a few times. The rearrangement links TRBV20-1 to TRBJ2-7; D gene uncertain. Germline-derived CDR1 and CDR2 are DFQATT and SNEGSKA (reference sequence). The CDR3 spans 14 residues. V lost 0 bases and J lost 4, with 13 bases in between. CDR3 DNA: TGCAGTGCTAGAGATCGCGACAAGGAATACGAGCAGTACTTC. Its protein is CSARDRDKEYEQYF.

The genes are TRBV20-1 and TRBJ2-5, with D perhaps matching TRBD1 (8 bases). There are 17 residues in the CDR3. Germline V gene sequence: CDR1 DFQATT, CDR2 SNEGSKA (reference sequence). V was cut by 6 bases and J by 5 bases, with 28 bases left in between. CDR3 protein: CSARGTGQAGLLETQYF. In DNA form, the CDR3 reads TGCAGTGCCCGTGGGACAGGACAAGCGGGATTACTGGAGACCCAGTACTTC.

There are a few counts of this clonotype. V usage is TRBV9 and J usage is TRBJ2-7; 11 bases are shared with TRBD1. With 0 bases clipped from V and 4 bases from J, the junction kept 3 bases outside the gene matches. This CDR3 comprises 15 residues. Germline-derived CDR1 and CDR2 are SGDLS and YYNGEE. The CDR3 coding sequence is TGTGCCAGCAGCGTAGAGGACAGGGGGCCATACGAGCAGTACTTC. Its protein is CASSVEDRGPYEQYF.

The chain recombines TRBV7-9 with TRBJ2-7, with 7 bases that match TRBD1. This CDR3 is 16 amino acids long. The V and J ends lost 5 bases and 5 bases, in that order; junction bases with no gene match: 15. Germline CDR1 and CDR2: SEHNR and FQNEAQ (reference sequence). CDR3 in amino acids: CASSSSSGTDPNEQYF. CDR3 nucleotide sequence: TGTGCCAGCAGCAGCTCGTCCGGGACAGATCCCAACGAGCAGTACTTC.

This clonotype was counted only a few times. This chain joins TRBV20-1 and TRBJ2-1; D perhaps matches TRBD2 (5 bases). CDR3 size: 13 residues. From germline, CDR1 is DFQATT and CDR2 SNEGSKA (reference sequence). V lost 1 base to trimming and J lost 10 bases, with 14 bases between them. This chain's CDR3 is CSARAPGSEEQFF. In DNA form, the CDR3 reads TGCAGTGCTAGAGCCCCGGGGTCGGAGGAGCAGTTCTTC.

This clonotype was seen only a few times. V and J are TRBV7-9 and TRBJ2-1; no clear D gene. CDR1 is SEHNR, CDR2 FQNEAQ, per germline (reference sequence). V lost 11 bases and J lost 6, with 14 bases in between. This CDR3 comprises 12 residues. Here the CDR3 DNA reads TGTGCCTACCGTGTGGTTACCAATGAGCAGTTCTTC. Protein sequence: CAYRVVTNEQFF.

The chain links TRBV12-3 or TRBV12-4 to TRBJ2-7; 9 bases fit TRBD1. The junction had 12 bases not matched to a gene; V was cut back by 8 bases and J by 4 bases. The CDR3 is made up of 15 amino acids. CDR3 coding DNA: TGTGCCAGCGGACAGGGGATTGAGACTAGTTACGAGCAGTACTTC. Translation: CASGQGIETSYEQYF.

This clonotype was counted a few times. The CDR3 loop reads CASSPTRLAGADTQYF. The CDR3 DNA sequence: TGTGCCAGCAGCCCCACTCGACTAGCGGGAGCGGATACGCAGTATTTT. This chain links TRBV4-2 with TRBJ2-3; 12 bases map to TRBD2. There are 16 residues in the CDR3. Germline V gives CDR1 LGHNA, CDR2 YNFKEQ. Trimming took 4 bases from V and 6 from J; bases not matched to a gene: 8.

V and J are TRBV6-5 and TRBJ2-1; either TRBD1 or TRBD2 may supply D (5 bases each). The CDR3 runs to 13 residues. Trimming took off 0 bases at V and 7 bases at J, with 7 bases between the two ends. Germline CDR1 and CDR2: MNHEY and SVGAGI. The CDR3 coding sequence is TGTGCCAGCAGTTACTCGGGGGAAAATGAGCAGTTCTTC. Residues: CASSYSGENEQFF.

This chain joins TRBV7-9 and TRBJ2-3; D is undetermined. Trimming cost V 1 base and J 2 bases, with 4 bases left between them. Germline V gives CDR1 SEHNR, CDR2 FQNEAQ (reference sequence). This CDR3 has 13 residues. The CDR3 DNA sequence: TGTGCCAGCAGCTTAGTTGACACAGATACGCAGTATTTT. It encodes CASSLVDTDTQYF.

This clonotype was seen only a few times. The chain joins TRBV7-9 to TRBJ2-5; no clear D. This CDR3 comprises 14 residues. Trimming removed 4 bases at V and 0 bases at J, with 9 bases between. Looked up from germline, CDR1 is SEHNR and CDR2 is FQNEAQ (reference sequence). CDR3 DNA: TGTGCCAGCAGCTCTGAGAGGTACCAAGAGACCCAGTACTTC. Its translation: CASSSERYQETQYF. The full variable domain, with the rest looked up from reference TRBV7-9 and TRBJ2-5, is DTGVSQNPRHKITKRGQNVTFRCDPISEHNRLYWYRQTLGQGPEFLTYFQNEAQLEKSRLLSDRFSAERPKGSFSTLEIQRTEQGDSAMYLCASSSERYQETQYFGPGTRLLVL.

V and J are TRBV12-3 or TRBV12-4 and TRBJ2-5; either TRBD1 or TRBD2 may fit D (5 bases each). The CDR3 extends over 14 amino acids. The V and J ends lost 7 bases and 2 bases respectively, with 14 bases between them. CDR3 sequence: CASTPPGQQETQYF. The DNA for the CDR3 is TGTGCCAGCACCCCCCCGGGGCAGCAAGAGACCCAGTACTTC.

This clonotype was seen only a few times. CDR3 nucleotide sequence: TGTGCCAGCAGCCAAGGGGAGACTAGCGGGAAAGAGACCCAGTACTTC. Translation gives CASSQGETSGKETQYF. The chain employs TRBV3-1 and TRBJ2-5; TRBD2 aligns across 11 bases. Trimming at V came to 1 base and at J to 3 bases, leaving 4 bases not matched to a gene. Germline-derived CDR1 and CDR2 are LGHDT and YNNKEL (reference sequence). The CDR3 spans 16 residues.

This clonotype showed up many times. This chain connects TRBV20-1 to TRBJ2-7; 9 nucleotides align to TRBD2. This CDR3 is 13 amino acids long. The ends lost 3 bases at V and 3 bases at J; junction bases unmatched: 3. Germline CDR1 DFQATT, CDR2 SNEGSKA (reference sequence). This CDR3 is CSARGGGDYEQYF. The DNA for the CDR3 is TGCAGTGCTAGGGGCGGGGGGGACTACGAGCAGTACTTC.

The J gene is TRBJ2-7, the V gene TRBV20-1; D is possibly TRBD1 (6 bases). The CDR3 totals 15 residues. Trimming took off 0 bases at V and 6 bases at J, with 18 bases between the two ends. CDR1 and CDR2 (germline): DFQATT, SNEGSKA (reference sequence). The chain's CDR3 is CSARDTTGPLLEQYF. The DNA for the CDR3 is TGCAGTGCTAGAGATACGACAGGCCCGCTCCTCGAGCAGTACTTC.

This clonotype turned up a few times. The chain employs TRBV4-1 and TRBJ2-3; a weak D match, TRBD2 (6 bases). Germline V lookup: CDR1 MGHRA, CDR2 YSYEKL. The CDR3 length is 15 residues. The V gene lost 0 bases and the J gene lost 1 base, with 8 bases spanning the gap. CDR3 region: CASSQEWGGTDTQYF. The CDR3 bases are TGCGCCAGCAGCCAAGAGTGGGGGGGCACAGATACGCAGTATTTT.

This clonotype was recorded at least ten times. This chain uses TRBV12-3 or TRBV12-4 with TRBJ2-1, with 13 bases matching TRBD2. J was trimmed by 9 bases and V by 5 bases; bases with no gene match: 13. CDR3 size: 17 residues. Written as DNA, the CDR3 is TGTGCCAGCAGTCCCTGGACTAGCGGGGGCCACGTGGGTGAGCAGTTCTTC. Translation gives CASSPWTSGGHVGEQFF.

The table lists this clonotype with a few counts. CDR3 nucleotides: TGCGCCAGCAGCCTCGCGGGAATACCGCAGTATTTT. Amino acid sequence: CASSLAGIPQYF. The rearrangement joins TRBV5-1 to TRBJ2-3, with D possibly matching TRBD2 (6 bases). This CDR3 has 12 amino acids. With 4 bases removed from V and 10 bases from J, the gap between germline ends came to 13 bases. In germline, CDR1 is SGHRS, CDR2 YFSETQ.

This clonotype showed up just a few times. The chain recombines TRBV20-1 with TRBJ1-1, with a weak D call TRBD1 (5 bases). V was trimmed by 4 bases and J by 2 bases, leaving 11 bases between them. CDR3 size: 13 residues. Germline V gene lookup returns CDR1 DFQATT and CDR2 SNEGSKA (reference sequence). The CDR3 loop is CSATMGVNTEAFF. The DNA of the CDR3 is TGCAGTGCTACTATGGGGGTCAACACTGAAGCTTTCTTT.

This clonotype occurred a few times. This chain connects TRBV2 to TRBJ2-5; the match to TRBD1 covers 8 bases. CDR3 length: 15 amino acids. The J segment lost 5 bases and the V segment lost 2 bases, leaving 7 bases of the junction unmatched. Germline CDR1 SNHLY, CDR2 FYNNEI. The CDR3 bases are TGTGCCAGCAGTGAATGGGCAGGGGGCGAGGAGACCCAGTACTTC. Amino acid sequence: CASSEWAGGEETQYF.

This clonotype occurred a few times. The genes are TRBV2 and TRBJ2-7; 7 bases match TRBD2. V gave up 3 bases and J gave up 1 base; unmatched junction bases: 9. Germline V gene sequence: CDR1 SNHLY, CDR2 FYNNEI. The CDR3 spans 16 residues. CDR3 DNA sequence: TGTGCCAGCAGTGAGCTAGCGGCGTCATATTCCTACGAGCAGTACTTC. Encoded protein: CASSELAASYSYEQYF.

The chain couples TRBV5-1 to TRBJ2-7; D may be TRBD1 or TRBD2 (5 bases each). V was cut by 4 bases and J by 3 bases, with 11 bases left in between. The germline gives CDR1 SGHRS, CDR2 YFSETQ. The CDR3 is 13 amino acids. The CDR3: CASSGGTFYEQYF. CDR3 bases: TGCGCCAGCAGCGGTGGGACCTTCTACGAGCAGTACTTC.

V is TRBV11-2 and J is TRBJ2-2; 11 positions agree with TRBD2. V dropped 5 bases and J dropped 6; count of bases not matched to a gene: 2. This CDR3 spans 14 amino acids. In germline, CDR1 is SGHAT, CDR2 FQNNGV. The CDR3 here is CASSLTSGAGELFF. DNA of the CDR3: TGTGCCAGCAGCCTGACTAGCGGGGCCGGGGAGCTGTTTTTT.